The clone carrying this TCR beta chain turned up a few times. Its cognate antigen is unknown. This may arise from a read error, as a much more abundant clone is one base away. Time point indicated: persistent/refractory GD, antithyroid drugs over 5 years with positive TRAb. PBMC-extracted RNA yielded the TCR library. Trimming took 5 bases from V and 6 from J, leaving 13 bases between them. The CDR3 is 13 residues long. Germline-derived CDR1 and CDR2 are SGHTA and FQGNSA. The sample originates from a study of regulatory T cells in long-lasting Graves disease. Study background: Persistent Graves' disease required over 5 years of antithyroid drugs and positive TSH receptor antibodies. Regarding the study as a whole: Persistent patients shared more public clonotypes (under 3,000) than newly diagnosed patients (about 1,000).

The authors built TCR beta libraries using iRepertoire HTBI primers and Arm-PCR of CDR3 regions. TCRdb ran MiXCR on the multiplex PCR reads and lists one entry per CDR3 protein. The sample contains approximately 440,000 distinct CDR3 sequences, about 25% of which appear only once. Sequenced here: peripheral blood mononuclear cells (PBMCs), sampled when the disease was refractory, from a patient treated with antithyroid drugs. The source is a female donor with Graves disease. V gene TRBV7-2 combines with J gene TRBJ1-2, with D unclear. The DNA for the CDR3 is TGTGCCAGCAGCCCCGACGGACGCAATGGCTACACCTTC. It encodes CASSPDGRNGYTF.